This paragraph reports one TCR beta chain. As yet, its antigen is unknown. Germline CDR1 SGHTA, CDR2 FQGNSA. The V gene lost 5 bases and the J gene lost 5 bases, with 15 bases spanning the gap. The CDR3 runs to 14 residues. The PCR employed 60 Vbeta primers together with 13 Jbeta primers. The repertoire was sequenced with immunoSEQ multiplex PCR; TCRdb's copy has only in-frame clones and lacks some. This sample's table reports 45,000 to 60,000 clones. This record comes from a study of cytomegalovirus exposure and HLA in healthy donors. About the study: HLA-typed donors were the source of about 81 million unique TCRs held in an early data release.

Study results and caveats: Only CMV serostatus was available as immune exposure information. Diagnosis of cytomegalovirus status made by the classifier reportedly showed high specificity and sensitivity.

This clonotype originated in a male donor in good health and CMV-seronegative. The rearrangement links TRBV7-2 to TRBJ1-2; no firm D call. The material sequenced was PBMCs. CDR3 nucleotides: TGTGCCAGCAGCCCCCGGGAGGCCCTATATGGCTACACCTTC. Translated: CASSPREALYGYTF. Looking up the rest from reference TRBV7-2 and TRBJ1-2 gives the full variable domain: GAGVSQSPSNKVTEKGKDVELRCDPISGHTALYWYRQSLGQGLEFLIYFQGNSAPDKSGLPSDRFSAERTGGSVSTLTIQRTQQEDSAVYLCASSPREALYGYTFGSGTRLTVV.